This T cell receptor beta chain stems from a study of blood T cell repertoires in COVID-19. Across the study: The United States, Italy and Spain provided the acute and convalescent COVID-19 samples. T cells, B-cell-depleted T cells, or PBMCs supplied cDNA or gDNA.

The germline CDR1 and CDR2 sequences are SEHNR and FQNEAQ (reference sequence). With 4 bases removed from V and 0 bases from J, the gap between germline ends came to 13 bases. The CDR3 totals 16 residues. As handled by the study authors: Counts of nucleated cells, estimated from reference gene primer amplification, were obtained. Profiled with immunoSEQ multiplex PCR; TCRdb holds only in-frame clones, not every one. V, J and clone size reflect that table, while D and trimming were determined from the DNA. The profile shows roughly 290,000 clones, approximately 89% of them singletons. Sequencing was done on a sample of peripheral blood. The chain carries TRBV7-9 and TRBJ1-3, with D possibly matching TRBD1 (5 bases). The TCR originated in a woman in her 50s who had recovered from COVID-19. Written as DNA, the CDR3 is TGTGCCAGCAGCTCGCAGACAGTGAGCTCTGGAAACACCATATATTTT. Translation: CASSSQTVSSGNTIYF.